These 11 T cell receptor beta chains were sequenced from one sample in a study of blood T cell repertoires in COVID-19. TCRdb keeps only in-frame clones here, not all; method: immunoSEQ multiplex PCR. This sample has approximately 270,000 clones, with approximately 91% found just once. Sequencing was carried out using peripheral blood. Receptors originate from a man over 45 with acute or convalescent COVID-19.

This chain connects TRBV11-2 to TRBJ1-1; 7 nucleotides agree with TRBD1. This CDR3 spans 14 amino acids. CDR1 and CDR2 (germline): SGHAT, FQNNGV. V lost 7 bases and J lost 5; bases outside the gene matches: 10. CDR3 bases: TGTGCCAGCAAGAGGGGGCTCTCGAGGACTGAAGCTTTCTTT. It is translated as CASKRGLSRTEAFF. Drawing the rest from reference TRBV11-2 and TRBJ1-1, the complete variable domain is EAGVAQSPRYKIIEKRQSVAFWCNPISGHATLYWYQQILGQGPKLLIQFQNNGVVDDSQLPKDRFSAERLKGVDSTLKIQPAKLEDSAVYLCASKRGLSRTEAFFGQGTRLTVV.

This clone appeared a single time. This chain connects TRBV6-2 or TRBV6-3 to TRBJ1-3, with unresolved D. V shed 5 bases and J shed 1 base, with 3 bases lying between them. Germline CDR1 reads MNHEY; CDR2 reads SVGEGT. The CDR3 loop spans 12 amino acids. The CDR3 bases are TGTGCCAGCAGTCTATCTGGAAACACCATATATTTT. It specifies CASSLSGNTIYF.

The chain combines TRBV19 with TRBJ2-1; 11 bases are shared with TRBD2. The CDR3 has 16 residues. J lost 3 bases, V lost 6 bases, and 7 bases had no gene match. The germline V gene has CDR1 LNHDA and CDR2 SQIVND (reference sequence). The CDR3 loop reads CASRAKGLADYNEQFF. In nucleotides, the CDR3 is TGTGCCAGTAGGGCGAAGGGACTAGCGGACTACAATGAGCAGTTCTTC.

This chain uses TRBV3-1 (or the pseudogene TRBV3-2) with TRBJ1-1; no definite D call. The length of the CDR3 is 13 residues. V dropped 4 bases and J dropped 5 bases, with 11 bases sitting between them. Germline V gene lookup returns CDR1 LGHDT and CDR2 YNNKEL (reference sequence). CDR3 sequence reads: CASSRRRGTEAFF. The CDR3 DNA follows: TGTGCCAGCAGCCGAAGAAGAGGAACTGAAGCTTTCTTT.

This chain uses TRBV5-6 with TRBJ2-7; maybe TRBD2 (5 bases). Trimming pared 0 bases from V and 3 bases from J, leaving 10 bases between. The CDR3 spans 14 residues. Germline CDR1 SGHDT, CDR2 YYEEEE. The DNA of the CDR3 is TGTGCCAGCAGCTTGGGATGGACTGGCTACGAGCAGTACTTC. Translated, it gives CASSLGWTGYEQYF.

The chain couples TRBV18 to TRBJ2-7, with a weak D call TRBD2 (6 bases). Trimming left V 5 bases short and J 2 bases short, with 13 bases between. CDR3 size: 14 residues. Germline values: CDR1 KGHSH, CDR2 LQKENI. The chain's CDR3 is CASSGLATAYEQYF. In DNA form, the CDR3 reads TGTGCCAGCTCAGGGCTAGCGACTGCCTACGAGCAGTACTTC.

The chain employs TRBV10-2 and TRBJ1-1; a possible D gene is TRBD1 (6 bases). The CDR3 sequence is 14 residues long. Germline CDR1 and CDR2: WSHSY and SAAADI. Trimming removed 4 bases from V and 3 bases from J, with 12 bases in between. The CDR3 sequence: CASSVDSSYTEAFF. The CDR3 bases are TGCGCCAGCAGTGTGGACAGCAGCTACACTGAAGCTTTCTTT.

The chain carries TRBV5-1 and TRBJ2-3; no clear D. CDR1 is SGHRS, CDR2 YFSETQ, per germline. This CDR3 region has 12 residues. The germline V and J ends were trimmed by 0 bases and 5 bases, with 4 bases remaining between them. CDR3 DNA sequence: TGCGCCAGCAGCTTGGCCCAAGATACGCAGTATTTT. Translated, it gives CASSLAQDTQYF.

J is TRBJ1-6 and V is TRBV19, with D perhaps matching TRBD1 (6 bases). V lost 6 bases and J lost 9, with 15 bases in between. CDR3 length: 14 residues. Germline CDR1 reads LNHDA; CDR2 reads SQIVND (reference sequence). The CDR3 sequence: CASSPGVKVSPLHF. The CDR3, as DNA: TGTGCCAGTAGCCCAGGGGTGAAGGTTTCACCCCTCCACTTT.

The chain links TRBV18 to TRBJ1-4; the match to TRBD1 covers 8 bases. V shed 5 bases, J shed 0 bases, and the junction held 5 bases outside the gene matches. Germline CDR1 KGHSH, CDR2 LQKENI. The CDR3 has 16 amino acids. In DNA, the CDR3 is TGTGCCAGCTCATCAAGACAGGGGTCAACTAATGAAAAACTGTTTTTT. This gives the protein CASSSRQGSTNEKLFF.

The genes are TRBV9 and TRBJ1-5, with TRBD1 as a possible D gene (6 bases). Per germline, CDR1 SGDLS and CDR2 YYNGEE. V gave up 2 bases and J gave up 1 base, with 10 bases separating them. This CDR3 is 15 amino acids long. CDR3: CASSVGTLSNQPQHF. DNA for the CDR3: TGTGCCAGCAGCGTCGGGACACTAAGCAATCAGCCCCAGCATTTT. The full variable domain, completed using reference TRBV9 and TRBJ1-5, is DSGVTQTPKHLITATGQRVTLRCSPRSGDLSVYWYQQSLDQGLQFLIQYYNGEERAKGNILERFSAQQFPDLHSELNLSSLELGDSALYFCASSVGTLSNQPQHFGDGTRLSIL.